This paragraph reports one T cell receptor beta chain. The antigen it binds to is not known. Qualities for individual bases were not recorded, and no much larger clone is one base off. Healthy HIV-negative adults with no recently reported acute infections or vaccinations were included as donors. Every donor was a Caucasian adult residing in Nashville, Tennessee, USA. CD4+ T cells were enriched through magnetic negative selection, after which naive cells were positively selected on CD45RA and the remaining negative fraction served as the memory subset. Blood was obtained by leukapheresis, after which PBMCs were separated by Ficoll-Histopaque density gradient centrifugation and cryopreserved in liquid nitrogen vapor phase. Analytical flow cytometry was used to check the purity and quantity of each magnetically sorted T cell population. Genomic DNA was isolated from each sorted fraction and quantified by UV absorbance on a Nanodrop 2000c.

These data belong to a study of shared clonotypes between healthy human individuals (dated by TCRdb to about 2020). Some background on the complete study: Three men and two women, aged 18 to 49 years, made up the cohort. Each donor's leukapheresis produced roughly between roughly 0.94 and 9.5 billion PBMCs. Per donor, three plates each were used for CD4 naive and CD4 memory, two for CD8 naive, and one for CD8 memory. Libraries were prepared and TCR repertoires were sequenced by different laboratories using diverse techniques, in order to increase sequencing depth and limit assay-specific biases. Blood TCR repertoires of about 5 healthy adults were deeply sequenced to estimate repertoire size and the extent of clonotype sharing between individuals.

TCR CDR3 regions were amplified from genomic DNA by multiplex PCR using the deep immunoSEQ assay. Genomic DNA extracted from each cell subset was distributed evenly over all wells of several immunoSEQ 96-well plates, and each plate served as one replicate. For sorted subsets, 150 to 250 ng genomic DNA, equal to about 30,000 T cell genomes, was loaded into each replicate PCR. Purified libraries were measured with a Qubit 3.0 fluorometer, size-checked on a Bioanalyzer 2100, and measured again with the KAPA Library Quantification kit. Each immunoSEQ 96-well plate was sequenced on its own single-read 150-cycle Illumina NextSeq 550 flow cell. The authors' pipeline ran thus. Because the immunoSEQ output held only junctional sequences and lacked quality scores, the filtering could not match the filtering applied to full-length reads. To assign V/J genes and CDR3, sequences were annotated using PyIR, a Python wrapper for IgBLAST v1.9, with IMGT germline references. Any read was removed if the V/J assignment was weak (E-value above 1e-6), the CDR3 was missing, or the read contained stop codons, out-of-frame junctions, or ambiguous translated residues. V3J clonotypes were defined as sequences sharing an identical inferred V gene, J gene, and CDR3 amino acid sequence. Percentage overlap between repertoires was computed as shared unique clonotypes divided by the size of the smaller repertoire. Richness of each repertoire was evaluated using RTK rarefaction, the Chao1 estimator, and Recon v2.1 estimates of unobserved clonotypes. Generation probabilities for all TCRbeta clonotypes obtained by the gDNA method from several donors were computed using OLGA. TCRdb retrieved this table from immuneACCESS and kept in-frame rearrangements only. Not all clones are present; in checked studies, unresolved V genes account for under half, and no reason is known for the remainder. The V and J calls and clone size come from that table; D and trimming were worked out from the DNA. This sample has around 2.3 million clones in its table, and 90% to 96% of those were observed once. The top ten hold less than 0.15% of the sample.

What the study reported, not specific to this receptor: Higher generation probabilities were observed for clonotypes shared by all four sorted-subset donors than for non-shared clonotypes. Incomplete sequencing was indicated by rarefaction of sorted-subset datasets, despite the large sequencing depth. The genetic and exposure-history diversity represented was limited by the small number of donors. Only blood was sampled, and tissue TCR repertoires likely differ from those in blood. When a handful of donors were compared, the shared fraction of clonotypes was about 5% for naive CD4, over 3% for naive CD8, roughly 2.5% for memory CD4, and about 0.36% for memory CD8. Estimated clonotype richness was generally larger for naive than for memory subsets. Based on pairwise subsampling, the degree of clonotype sharing among donors was expected to be affected by sequencing depth.

From the germline V gene, CDR1 is LGHNT and CDR2 is FRNRAP. The CDR3 contains 11 residues, cysteine and phenylalanine counted. Left in the record is the CDR3 DNA by itself, 33 bases read in frame from the first base. V is pared back by 11 bases and J by 6 bases, with 14 bases lying between the germline termini. Specimen: naive CD4+ T cells sorted from blood. Taken with the paper, the label for cell subset or site translates to: CD45RA+ positively selected. The V and J genes are TRBV12-5 and TRBJ2-7, with TRBD2 as a weak D call on 5 bases. The TCR was taken from a man in his late teens or twenties in good health. The CDR3 region has the sequence CAQAGGGEQYF. Read as DNA, the sequence is TGTGCTCAAGCAGGAGGCGGCGAGCAGTACTTC.